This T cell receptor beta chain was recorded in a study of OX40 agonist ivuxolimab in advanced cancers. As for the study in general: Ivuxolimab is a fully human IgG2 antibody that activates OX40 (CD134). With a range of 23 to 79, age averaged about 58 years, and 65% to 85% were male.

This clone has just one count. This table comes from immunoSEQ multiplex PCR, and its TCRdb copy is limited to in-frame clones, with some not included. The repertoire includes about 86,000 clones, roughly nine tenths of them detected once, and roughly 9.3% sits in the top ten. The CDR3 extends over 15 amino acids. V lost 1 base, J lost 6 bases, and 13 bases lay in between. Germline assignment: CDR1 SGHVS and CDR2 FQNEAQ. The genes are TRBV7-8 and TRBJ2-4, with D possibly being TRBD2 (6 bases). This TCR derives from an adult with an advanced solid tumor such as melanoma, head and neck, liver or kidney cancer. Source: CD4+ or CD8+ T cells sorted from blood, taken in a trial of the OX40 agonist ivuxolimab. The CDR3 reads CASSLGAGGLNIQYF. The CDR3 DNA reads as TGTGCCAGCAGCTTAGGGGCTGGGGGGTTAAACATTCAGTACTTC. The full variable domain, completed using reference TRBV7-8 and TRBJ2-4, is GAGVSQSPRYKVAKRGQDVALRCDPISGHVSLFWYQQALGQGPEFLTYFQNEAQLDKSGLPSDRFFAERPEGSVSTLKIQRTQQEDSAVYLCASSLGAGGLNIQYFGAGTRLSVL.